The 5 T cell receptor beta chains presented below share a single source sample, sequenced in a study of T cell responses to AZD1222 COVID-19 vaccine. Profiled with immunoSEQ multiplex PCR; TCRdb holds only in-frame clones, not every one. The data hold 150,000 to 200,000 clones, with roughly 94% observed a single time. This sample comprised peripheral blood, obtained on day 0 of AZD1222 vaccination. These receptors were collected from an adult in good health.

This chain joins TRBV27 and TRBJ2-1; no clear D. This CDR3 has 15 residues. Germline CDR1 and CDR2: MNHEY and SMNVEV (reference sequence). Trimming removed 2 bases at V and 2 bases at J, with 10 bases between. CDR3 DNA sequence: TGTGCCAGCAGTTTAGCTTTCATAACCTACAATGAGCAGTTCTTC. Translated: CASSLAFITYNEQFF.

The gene calls are TRBV27 and TRBJ1-6, with D tentatively TRBD1 (5 bases). Germline V gene lookup returns CDR1 MNHEY and CDR2 SMNVEV (reference sequence). V lost 3 bases and J lost 7, with 7 bases in between. The CDR3 sequence is 13 residues long. Here the CDR3 DNA reads TGTGCCAGCAGTTTTCCAGGGAATTCACCCCTCCACTTT. Translating it yields CASSFPGNSPLHF.

The chain uses TRBV28 and TRBJ2-2; possible D gene TRBD1, 5 bases. CDR1 is MDHEN and CDR2 is SYDVKM in the germline V gene. Deletions cut 3 bases from V and 3 bases from J, with 14 bases between. The CDR3 runs 16 residues. CDR3 region: CASSFGAAKDTGELFF. CDR3 bases: TGTGCCAGCAGTTTTGGGGCAGCCAAGGACACCGGGGAGCTGTTTTTT.

The rearrangement links TRBV28 to TRBJ1-1, with D unresolved. There are 12 residues in the CDR3. Germline V gene sequence: CDR1 MDHEN, CDR2 SYDVKM. V dropped 0 bases and J dropped 7 bases, with 6 bases sitting between them. CDR3: CASSLWSREAFF. The CDR3 coding sequence is TGTGCCAGCAGTTTATGGTCCCGTGAAGCTTTCTTT.

This clone was counted a single time. The chain employs TRBV6-5 and TRBJ1-2; D remains ambiguous. The CDR3 totals 12 residues. Germline CDR1 MNHEY, CDR2 SVGAGI. Trimming shortened V by 2 bases and J by 5 bases, and 6 bases separated the two germline ends. The CDR3 DNA reads TGTGCCAGCAGTTACGTAGGGTATGGCTACACCTTC. It codes for CASSYVGYGYTF.